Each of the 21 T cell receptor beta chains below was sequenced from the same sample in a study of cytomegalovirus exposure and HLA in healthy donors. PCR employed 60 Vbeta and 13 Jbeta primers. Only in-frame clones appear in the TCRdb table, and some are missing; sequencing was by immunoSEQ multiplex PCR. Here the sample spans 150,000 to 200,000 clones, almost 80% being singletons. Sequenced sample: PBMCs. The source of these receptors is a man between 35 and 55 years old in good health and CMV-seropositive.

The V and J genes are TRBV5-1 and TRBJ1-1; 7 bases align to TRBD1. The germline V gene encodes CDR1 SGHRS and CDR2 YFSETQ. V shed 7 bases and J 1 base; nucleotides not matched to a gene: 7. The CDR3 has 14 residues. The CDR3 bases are TGCGCCAGCGTCAAAGACAGGGCGAACACTGAAGCTTTCTTT. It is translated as CASVKDRANTEAFF.

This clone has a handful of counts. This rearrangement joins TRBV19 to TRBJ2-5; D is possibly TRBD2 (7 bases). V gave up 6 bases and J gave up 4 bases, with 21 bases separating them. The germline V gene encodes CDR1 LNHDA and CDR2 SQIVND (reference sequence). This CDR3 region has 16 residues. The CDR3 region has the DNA TGTGCCAGTAGAAGGGGGGGCGGGAGAGAATTAGAGACCCAGTACTTC. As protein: CASRRGGGRELETQYF.

In DNA form, the CDR3 reads TGTGCCAGCACGCCGGGACAGGGCGCTGGGGCCAACGTCCTGACTTTC. Translation: CASTPGQGAGANVLTF. The chain recombines TRBV2 with TRBJ2-6, with TRBD1 matching 9 bases. This CDR3 comprises 16 residues. Germline V CDR1 and CDR2: SNHLY, FYNNEI. Trimming cost V 7 bases and J 2 bases; bases outside gene matches: 6.

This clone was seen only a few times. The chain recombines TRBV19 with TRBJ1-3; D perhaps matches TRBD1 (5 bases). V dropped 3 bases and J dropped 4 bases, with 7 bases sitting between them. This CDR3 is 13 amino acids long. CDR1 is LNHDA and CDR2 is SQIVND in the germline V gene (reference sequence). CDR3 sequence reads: CASSIGHGNTIYF. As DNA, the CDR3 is TGTGCCAGTAGTATTGGACACGGAAACACCATATATTTT.

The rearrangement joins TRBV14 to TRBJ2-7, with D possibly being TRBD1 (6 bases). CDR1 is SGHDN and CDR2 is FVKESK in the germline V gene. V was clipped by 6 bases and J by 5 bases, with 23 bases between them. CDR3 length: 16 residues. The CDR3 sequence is CASSPLGVQGMDEQYF. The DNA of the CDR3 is TGTGCCAGCAGTCCCTTAGGGGTCCAGGGGATGGACGAGCAGTACTTC.

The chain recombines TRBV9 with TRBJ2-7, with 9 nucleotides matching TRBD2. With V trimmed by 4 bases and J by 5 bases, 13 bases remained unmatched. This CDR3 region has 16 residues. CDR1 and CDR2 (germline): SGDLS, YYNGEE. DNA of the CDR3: TGTGCCAGCAGCACTCCTATGGCGGGAGGGCCAGACGAGCAGTACTTC. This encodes CASSTPMAGGPDEQYF.

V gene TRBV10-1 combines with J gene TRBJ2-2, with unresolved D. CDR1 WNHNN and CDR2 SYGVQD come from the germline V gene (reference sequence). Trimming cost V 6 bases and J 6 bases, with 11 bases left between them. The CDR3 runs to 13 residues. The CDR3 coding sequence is TGCGCCAGCAGAGCCACAGCCGCCGGGGAGCTGTTTTTT. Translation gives CASRATAAGELFF.

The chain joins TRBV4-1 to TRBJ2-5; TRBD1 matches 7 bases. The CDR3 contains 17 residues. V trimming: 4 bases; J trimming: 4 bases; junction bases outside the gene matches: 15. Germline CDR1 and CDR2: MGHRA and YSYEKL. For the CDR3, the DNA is TGCGCCAGCAGCCCGCACCTGACAGGGCGTCGGGGAGAGACCCAGTACTTC. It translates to CASSPHLTGRRGETQYF.

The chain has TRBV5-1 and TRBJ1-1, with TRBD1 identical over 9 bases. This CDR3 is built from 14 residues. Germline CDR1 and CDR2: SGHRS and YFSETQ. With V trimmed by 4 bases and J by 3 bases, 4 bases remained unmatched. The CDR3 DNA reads TGCGCCAGCAGCGGACAGGGGACGGACACTGAAGCTTTCTTT. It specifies CASSGQGTDTEAFF.

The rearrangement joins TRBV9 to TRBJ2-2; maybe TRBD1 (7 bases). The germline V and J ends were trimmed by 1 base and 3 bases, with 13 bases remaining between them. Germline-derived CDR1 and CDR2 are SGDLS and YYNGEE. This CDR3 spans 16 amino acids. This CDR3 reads CASSVLQGGYTGELFF. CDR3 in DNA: TGTGCCAGCAGCGTACTGCAGGGGGGCTACACCGGGGAGCTGTTTTTT.

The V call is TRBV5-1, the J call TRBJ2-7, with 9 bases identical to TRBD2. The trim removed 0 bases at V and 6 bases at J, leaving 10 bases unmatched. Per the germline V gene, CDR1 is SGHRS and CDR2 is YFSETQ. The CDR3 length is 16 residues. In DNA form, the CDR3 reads TGCGCCAGCAGCTTGGTGGGCGGGAGGGCCTCCGGCGAGCAGTACTTC. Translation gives CASSLVGGRASGEQYF.

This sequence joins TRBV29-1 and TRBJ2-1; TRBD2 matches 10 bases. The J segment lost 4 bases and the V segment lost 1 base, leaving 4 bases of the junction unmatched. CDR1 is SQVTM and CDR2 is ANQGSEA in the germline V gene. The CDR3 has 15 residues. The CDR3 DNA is TGCAGCGTTGAAGGGACTAGCGGATTATACAATGAGCAGTTCTTC. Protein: CSVEGTSGLYNEQFF.

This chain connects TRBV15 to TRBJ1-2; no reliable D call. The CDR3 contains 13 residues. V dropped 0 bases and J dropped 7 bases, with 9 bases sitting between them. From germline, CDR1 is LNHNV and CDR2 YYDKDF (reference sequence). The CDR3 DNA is TGTGCCACCAGCAGAGAACGGGGTGGTGGCTACACCTTC. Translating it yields CATSRERGGGYTF.

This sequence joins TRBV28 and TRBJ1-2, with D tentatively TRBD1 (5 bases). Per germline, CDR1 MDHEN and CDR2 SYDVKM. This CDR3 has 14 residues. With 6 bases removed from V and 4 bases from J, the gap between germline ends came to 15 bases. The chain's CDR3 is CASRDQGSLYGYTF. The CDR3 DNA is TGTGCCAGCAGAGATCAGGGTTCCCTCTATGGCTACACCTTC.

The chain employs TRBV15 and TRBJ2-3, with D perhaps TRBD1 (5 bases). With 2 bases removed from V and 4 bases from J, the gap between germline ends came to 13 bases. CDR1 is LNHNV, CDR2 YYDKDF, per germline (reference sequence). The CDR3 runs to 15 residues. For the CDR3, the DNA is TGTGCCACCAGCAGAACAGGAGAAGCCGCAGATACGCAGTATTTT. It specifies CATSRTGEAADTQYF.

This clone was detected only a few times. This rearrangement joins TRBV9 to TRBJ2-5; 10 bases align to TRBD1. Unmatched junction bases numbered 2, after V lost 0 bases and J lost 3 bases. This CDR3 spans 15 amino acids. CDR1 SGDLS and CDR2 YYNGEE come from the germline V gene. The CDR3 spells CASSVDGTGEETQYF. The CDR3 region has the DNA TGTGCCAGCAGCGTAGATGGGACAGGGGAAGAGACCCAGTACTTC.

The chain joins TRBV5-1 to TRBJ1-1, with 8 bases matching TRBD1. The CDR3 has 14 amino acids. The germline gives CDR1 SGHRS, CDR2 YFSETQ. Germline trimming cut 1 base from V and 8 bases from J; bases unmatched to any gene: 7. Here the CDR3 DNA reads TGCGCCAGCAGCTTGCTGACAGGGGAGGGGGAAGCTTTCTTT. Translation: CASSLLTGEGEAFF. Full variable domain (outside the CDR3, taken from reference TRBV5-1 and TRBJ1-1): KAGVTQTPRYLIKTRGQQVTLSCSPISGHRSVSWYQQTPGQGLQFLFEYFSETQRNKGNFPGRFSGRQFSNSRSEMNVSTLELGDSALYLCASSLLTGEGEAFFGQGTRLTVV.

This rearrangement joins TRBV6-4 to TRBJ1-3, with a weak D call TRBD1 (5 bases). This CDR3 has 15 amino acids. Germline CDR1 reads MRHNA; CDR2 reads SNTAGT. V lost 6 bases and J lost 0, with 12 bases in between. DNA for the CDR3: TGTGCCAGCAGACTACAGGAGAACTCTGGAAACACCATATATTTT. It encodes CASRLQENSGNTIYF.

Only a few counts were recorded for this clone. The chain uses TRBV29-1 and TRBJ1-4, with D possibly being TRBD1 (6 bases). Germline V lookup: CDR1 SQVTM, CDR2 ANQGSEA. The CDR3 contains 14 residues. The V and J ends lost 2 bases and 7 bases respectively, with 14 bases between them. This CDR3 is CSVERTAGSEKLFF. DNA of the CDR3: TGCAGCGTTGAACGGACAGCCGGCAGTGAAAAACTGTTTTTT.

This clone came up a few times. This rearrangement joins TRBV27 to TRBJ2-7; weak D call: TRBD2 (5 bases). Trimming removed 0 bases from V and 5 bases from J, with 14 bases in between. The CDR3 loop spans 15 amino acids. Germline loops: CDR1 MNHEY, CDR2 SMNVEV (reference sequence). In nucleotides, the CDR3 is TGTGCCAGCAGTTTATCGGTGGCGGGTTTCGACGAGCAGTACTTC. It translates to CASSLSVAGFDEQYF.

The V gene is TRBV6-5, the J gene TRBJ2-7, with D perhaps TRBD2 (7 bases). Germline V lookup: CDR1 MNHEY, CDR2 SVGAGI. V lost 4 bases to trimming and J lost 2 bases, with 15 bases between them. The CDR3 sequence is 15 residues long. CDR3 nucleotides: TGTGCCAGCAGTTGGGGGGGCGCAGAAACCTACGAGCAGTACTTC. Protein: CASSWGGAETYEQYF.